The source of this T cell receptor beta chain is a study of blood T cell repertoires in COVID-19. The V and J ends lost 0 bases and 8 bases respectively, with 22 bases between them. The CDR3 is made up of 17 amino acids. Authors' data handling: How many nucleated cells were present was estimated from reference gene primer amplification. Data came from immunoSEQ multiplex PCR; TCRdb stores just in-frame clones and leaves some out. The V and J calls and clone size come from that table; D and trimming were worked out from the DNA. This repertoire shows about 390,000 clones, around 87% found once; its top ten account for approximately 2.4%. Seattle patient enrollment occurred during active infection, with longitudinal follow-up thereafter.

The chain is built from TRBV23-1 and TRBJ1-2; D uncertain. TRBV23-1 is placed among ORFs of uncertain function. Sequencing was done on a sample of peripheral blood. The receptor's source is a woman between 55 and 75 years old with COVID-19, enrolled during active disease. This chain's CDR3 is CASSQSSQNDNGYGYTF. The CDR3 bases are TGCGCCAGCAGTCAATCGAGCCAAAACGATAACGGTTACGGCTACACCTTC.